This T cell receptor (beta chain) was documented in a study of T cell responses to AZD1222 COVID-19 vaccine. Findings and limits, study-wide: Of spike-specific TCRs, nearly half reportedly target regions left unmutated in variants. The study found Spike-specific TCR breadth and depth rose after two AZD1222 doses.

V was pared by 3 bases and J by 6 bases, with 17 bases between. The CDR3 totals 16 residues. Germline V gene lookup returns CDR1 MNHEY and CDR2 SVGAGI. Measured with immunoSEQ multiplex PCR; TCRdb has only the in-frame clones, and not every one. The sample lists approximately 82,000 clones; more than 85% were seen once. The sample holds one count of this clone. Its antigen remains unknown. This sequence originates from an adult in good health. The chain uses TRBV6-5 and TRBJ2-2, with a weak D call TRBD1 (7 bases). The starting material was peripheral blood, obtained on day 0 of AZD1222 vaccination. This CDR3 is CASSYYGRGVSGELFF. The CDR3 DNA is TGTGCCAGCAGTTATTATGGCAGGGGGGTCTCCGGGGAGCTGTTTTTT.